The source of this T cell receptor beta chain is a study of technical replicates of blood from a few donors. V was trimmed by 10 bases and J by 0 bases, leaving 13 bases between them. This CDR3 has 13 amino acids. Per the germline V gene, CDR1 is ENHRY and CDR2 is SYGVKD. Produced via immunoSEQ multiplex PCR; TCRdb's table is partial and in-frame only. In the table there are tens of thousands of clones, around nine tenths of which are singletons. The V gene is TRBV10-3, the J gene TRBJ2-7; maybe TRBD1 (6 bases). The sample taken for sequencing was T cells isolated from PBMCs. The sequence came from a human donor in good health. CDR3: CATGGASSYEQYF. For the CDR3, the DNA is TGTGCCACTGGGGGCGCCAGCTCCTACGAGCAGTACTTC.